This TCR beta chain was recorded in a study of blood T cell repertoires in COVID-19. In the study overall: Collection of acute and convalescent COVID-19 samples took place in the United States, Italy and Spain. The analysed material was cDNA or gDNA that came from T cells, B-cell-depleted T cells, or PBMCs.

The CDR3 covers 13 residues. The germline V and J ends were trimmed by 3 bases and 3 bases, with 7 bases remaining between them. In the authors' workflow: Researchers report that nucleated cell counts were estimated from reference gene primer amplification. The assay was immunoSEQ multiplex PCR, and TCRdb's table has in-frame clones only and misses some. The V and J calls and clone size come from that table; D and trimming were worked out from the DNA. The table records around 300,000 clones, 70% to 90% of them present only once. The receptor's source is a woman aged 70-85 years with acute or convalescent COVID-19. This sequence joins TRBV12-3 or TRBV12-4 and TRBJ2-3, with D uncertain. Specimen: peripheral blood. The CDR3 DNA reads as TGTGCCAGCAGTTTCAGGTATACAGATACGCAGTATTTT. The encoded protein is CASSFRYTDTQYF.